This record looks at one TCR beta chain sequence and its context. V was pared by 6 bases and J by 2 bases, with 10 bases of the junction left unmatched. Per the germline V gene, CDR1 is MDHEN and CDR2 is SYDVKM. The CDR3 runs to 17 residues. The data originate from a study of blood T cell repertoires in COVID-19. As for the study in general: The United States, Italy and Spain supplied acute and convalescent COVID-19 samples.

Enrollees, roughly 18 to 95 years old, lived in 24 US areas. In the authors' methods: Reference gene primers were amplified, and this amplification served to estimate nucleated cell counts. Assay: immunoSEQ multiplex PCR; the TCRdb copy retains only in-frame clones and omits some. V and J calls and clone size are those listed in that table; D and trimming were worked out from the DNA. The sample holds 260,000 or so clones, just over 85% seen once. The rearrangement joins TRBV28 to TRBJ2-3; 11 bases are shared with TRBD2. The receptor was isolated from a man aged 18 to 29 who had recovered from COVID-19. Sequencing was carried out using PBMCs or T cells enriched from blood (not recorded which). CDR3 sequence: CASSRKLAGVATDTQYF. Written as DNA, the CDR3 is TGTGCCAGCAGCCGAAAACTAGCGGGAGTTGCCACAGATACGCAGTATTTT.